This TCR beta chain was profiled in a study of CD8+ T cells in alopecia areata. Documented treatment: oral pan-JAK inhibitor, 5-10 mg twice daily. From germline, CDR1 is MGHRA and CDR2 YSYEKL. This CDR3 region has 16 residues. Between the trimmed V and J ends, which lost 1 base and 5 bases, there was a span of 18 bases. cDNA prepared by RNA extraction and subsequent reverse transcription served as the template for sequencing. Sequencing was performed with immunoSEQ multiplex PCR; in TCRdb, only in-frame clones are kept and a portion is missing. The table lists under 95,000 clones, more than 65% of them singletons, with roughly 17% in the top ten.

The sequence was collected from a human donor with alopecia areata. Sequenced material: CD8+ T cells sorted from blood, taken at approximately week 45, from a patient treated with tofacitinib. The chain has TRBV4-1 and TRBJ2-7; perhaps TRBD1 as D (5 bases). CDR3 sequence: CASSQVVGLGKDEQYF. The CDR3 bases are TGCGCCAGCAGCCAAGTGGTGGGGCTGGGGAAAGACGAGCAGTACTTC.